What follows are 21 T cell receptor beta chains derived from one specimen sequenced in a study of blood T cell repertoires in COVID-19. Sequencing was performed with immunoSEQ multiplex PCR; in TCRdb, only in-frame clones are kept and a portion is missing. The table lists around 700,000 clones, approximately 90% of them singletons, with around 0.3% in the top ten. The sample comprised peripheral blood. The receptors shown here come from a young woman with acute or convalescent COVID-19.

The rearrangement joins TRBV6-4 to TRBJ1-1; the D gene is possibly TRBD1 (6 bases). V lost 4 bases, J lost 0 bases, and 12 bases lay in between. The germline V gene has CDR1 MRHNA and CDR2 SNTAGT. The CDR3 totals 15 residues. The CDR3 region is CASSATQGLNTEAFF. The CDR3 DNA reads as TGTGCCAGCAGTGCGACACAGGGTTTGAACACTGAAGCTTTCTTT.

The chain recombines TRBV6-6 with TRBJ1-6; no clear D gene. The V and J ends lost 0 bases and 10 bases respectively, with 10 bases between them. In germline, CDR1 is MNHNY, CDR2 SVGAGI (reference sequence). The CDR3 length is 14 residues. For the CDR3, the DNA is TGTGCCAGCAGTTACTCAAGGTGGCGGTCACCCCTCCACTTT. This encodes CASSYSRWRSPLHF.

This rearrangement joins TRBV6-2 or TRBV6-3 to TRBJ2-4, with D possibly matching TRBD2 (6 bases). Trimming removed 5 bases at V and 1 base at J, with 12 bases between. The CDR3 extends over 15 amino acids. The germline V gene has CDR1 MNHEY and CDR2 SVGEGT. This chain's CDR3 is CASSPGTLAKNIQYF. CDR3 coding DNA: TGTGCCAGCAGTCCAGGGACTCTTGCCAAAAACATTCAGTACTTC.

The CDR3 bases are TGTGCCAGCAGTTTCGGACTAGCCCATTCCTACAATGAGCAGTTCTTC. Translating it yields CASSFGLAHSYNEQFF. This chain joins TRBV27 and TRBJ2-1; 8 nucleotides line up with TRBD2. Germline lookup yields CDR1 MNHEY and CDR2 SMNVEV (reference sequence). The CDR3 has 16 residues. J lost 1 base, V lost 3 bases, and 5 bases had no gene match.

The V gene is TRBV12-3 or TRBV12-4, the J gene TRBJ2-7; no clear D. V was cut by 0 bases and J by 6 bases, with 9 bases left in between. The length of the CDR3 is 13 residues. Written as DNA, the CDR3 is TGTGCCAGCAGTTTAGCGCTTGGGCTCGAGCAGTACTTC. Translating gives CASSLALGLEQYF.

The chain combines TRBV24-1 with TRBJ1-2, with D possibly TRBD1 on 5 matching bases. V gave up 7 bases and J gave up 4 bases, with 15 bases separating them. The germline V gene encodes CDR1 KGHDR and CDR2 SFDVKD. This CDR3 has 14 amino acids. The CDR3 region has the DNA TGTGCCACCAGCTGGTCGGGGGACGTCTATGGCTACACCTTC. This codes for CATSWSGDVYGYTF.

This clone was counted once. The chain combines TRBV7-2 with TRBJ2-7, with 9 positions matching TRBD2. In germline, CDR1 is SGHTA, CDR2 FQGNSA. This CDR3 comprises 16 residues. V was pared by 5 bases and J by 0 bases, with 8 bases of the junction left unmatched. The CDR3: CASSPQSGGSSYEQYF. The CDR3 nucleotides read TGTGCCAGCAGCCCCCAGAGCGGGGGGTCCTCCTACGAGCAGTACTTC. Full variable domain (outside the CDR3, taken from reference TRBV7-2 and TRBJ2-7): GAGVSQSPSNKVTEKGKDVELRCDPISGHTALYWYRQSLGQGLEFLIYFQGNSAPDKSGLPSDRFSAERTGGSVSTLTIQRTQQEDSAVYLCASSPQSGGSSYEQYFGPGTRLTVT.

The chain employs TRBV5-6 and TRBJ1-4; D gene unclear. V dropped 0 bases and J dropped 5 bases, with 8 bases sitting between them. CDR1 is SGHDT and CDR2 is YYEEEE in the germline V gene. The CDR3 covers 14 residues. CDR3 DNA: TGTGCCAGCAGCTTGGACTATTCAAATGAAAAACTGTTTTTT. It encodes CASSLDYSNEKLFF.

The J gene is TRBJ1-2, the V gene TRBV7-8; TRBD1 is a possible D gene (5 bases). V shed 2 bases and J shed 6 bases, with 10 bases lying between them. The CDR3 is 13 residues long. The germline V gene has CDR1 SGHVS and CDR2 FQNEAQ. This CDR3 is CASSLQGGDGYTF. The CDR3, as DNA: TGTGCCAGCAGCTTACAGGGTGGGGATGGCTACACCTTC.

The chain couples TRBV10-1 to TRBJ2-1; D gene unclear. The CDR3 has 15 amino acids. Trimming took off 8 bases at V and 0 bases at J, with 14 bases between the two ends. The germline CDR1 and CDR2 sequences are WNHNN and SYGVQD (reference sequence). CDR3 residues: CASPLPVHSYNEQFF. The CDR3 DNA reads TGCGCCAGCCCACTACCGGTCCACTCCTACAATGAGCAGTTCTTC.

The chain uses TRBV4-3 and TRBJ2-7, with 9 bases matching TRBD1. Trimming removed 4 bases from V and 3 bases from J; junction bases left unmatched: 7. The V gene's germline CDR1 is LGHNA and CDR2 YSLEER. This CDR3 contains 15 residues. The CDR3 nucleotides are TGCGCCAGCAGCCGCCACCGGGACAGGGTCTACGAGCAGTACTTC. It encodes CASSRHRDRVYEQYF.

The J gene is TRBJ1-2, the V gene TRBV14, with D tentatively TRBD1 (5 bases). Germline assignment: CDR1 SGHDN and CDR2 FVKESK. This CDR3 is 14 amino acids long. Trimming took off 1 base at V and 7 bases at J, with 13 bases between the two ends. The CDR3 sequence: CASSQGQGWAGYTF. In DNA, the CDR3 is TGTGCCAGCAGCCAAGGGCAGGGTTGGGCTGGCTACACCTTC.

This chain connects TRBV6-2 or TRBV6-3 to TRBJ1-5; 7 bases align to TRBD1. The trim removed 0 bases at V and 3 bases at J, leaving 5 bases unmatched. The germline gives CDR1 MNHEY, CDR2 SVGEGT. This CDR3 region has 16 residues. This chain's CDR3 is CASSYSSTGPNQPQHF. The CDR3 DNA is TGTGCCAGCAGTTACTCGTCGACAGGGCCCAATCAGCCCCAGCATTTT.

The chain uses TRBV18 and TRBJ2-2; 8 bases map to TRBD2. This CDR3 is 15 amino acids long. Germline lookup yields CDR1 KGHSH and CDR2 LQKENI. V shed 10 bases, J shed 5 bases, and the junction held 12 bases outside the gene matches. The CDR3 protein is CATSYAGGRTGELFF. The CDR3 DNA follows: TGTGCCACCTCCTATGCGGGGGGTCGGACCGGGGAGCTGTTTTTT.

This sequence joins TRBV12-5 and TRBJ2-7, with 11 bases identical to TRBD2. V trimming: 4 bases; J trimming: 4 bases; junction bases outside the gene matches: 21. CDR1 is LGHNT and CDR2 is FRNRAP in the germline V gene. The CDR3 extends over 20 amino acids. CDR3 residues: CASGYLLLAGGPRLSYEQYF. Here the CDR3 DNA reads TGTGCTAGTGGTTACCTCCTTTTAGCGGGGGGGCCAAGGTTATCTTACGAGCAGTACTTC. The full variable domain, rest sourced from reference TRBV12-5 and TRBJ2-7, is DARVTQTPRHKVTEMGQEVTMRCQPILGHNTVFWYRQTMMQGLELLAYFRNRAPLDDSGMPKDRFSAEMPDATLATLKIQPSEPRDSAVYFCASGYLLLAGGPRLSYEQYFGPGTRLTVT.

This clone was picked up a small number of times. The chain links TRBV6-4 to TRBJ2-3; 8 nucleotides agree with TRBD1. Germline V lookup: CDR1 MRHNA, CDR2 SNTAGT. The ends lost 2 bases at V and 5 bases at J; junction bases unmatched: 3. The CDR3 contains 14 residues. CDR3 sequence reads: CASSDAGGVDTQYF. The CDR3 nucleotides read TGTGCCAGCAGTGACGCAGGGGGCGTAGATACGCAGTATTTT.

The rearrangement joins TRBV27 to TRBJ1-2; possibly TRBD1 for D (6 bases). The CDR3 extends over 11 amino acids. The germline V gene has CDR1 MNHEY and CDR2 SMNVEV (reference sequence). The V end was cut by 8 bases, the J end by 8 bases, with 12 bases between. The CDR3 bases are TGTGCCAGCGGTACAGGGAGAGGCTACACCTTC. This sequence encodes CASGTGRGYTF.

The chain uses TRBV5-1 and TRBJ2-5, with a tentative D call TRBD1 (6 bases). Trimming removed 0 bases at V and 4 bases at J, with 16 bases between. Germline CDR1 and CDR2: SGHRS and YFSETQ. There are 16 residues in the CDR3. The CDR3 region is CASSLGTATLLETQYF. The CDR3 region has the DNA TGCGCCAGCAGCTTGGGGACAGCGACCCTTCTAGAGACCCAGTACTTC.

CDR3 coding DNA: TGTGCCAGCAGCTTGGGACAGCGCAATCAGCCCCAGCATTTT. Its protein is CASSLGQRNQPQHF. The J gene is TRBJ1-5, the V gene TRBV5-6; TRBD1 might be the D (5 bases). This CDR3 spans 14 amino acids. Germline V gene lookup returns CDR1 SGHDT and CDR2 YYEEEE. Trimming shortened V by 0 bases and J by 2 bases, and 6 bases separated the two germline ends.

In the case of this clone: Other DNA sequences in the sample encode the same CDR3. This rearrangement joins TRBV7-3 to TRBJ1-1; tentatively, D is TRBD1 (5 bases). Trimming stripped 2 bases from V and 1 base from J, with 5 bases between. The germline CDR1 and CDR2 sequences are SGHTA and FQGTGA. CDR3 length: 13 residues. Written as DNA, the CDR3 is TGTGCCAGCAGCTTAGACAGGAACACTGAAGCTTTCTTT. Its protein is CASSLDRNTEAFF.

CDR3 loop: CASSYSPSGGFGEQFF. The CDR3 nucleotides read TGTGCCAGCAGTTACTCGCCTAGCGGGGGGTTTGGTGAGCAGTTCTTC. V usage is TRBV6-6 and J usage is TRBJ2-1; 11 nucleotides match TRBD2. CDR3 length: 16 amino acids. J gave up 9 bases and V 0 bases, and 7 bases lay outside the gene matches. CDR1 is MNHNY and CDR2 is SVGAGI in the germline V gene (reference sequence).